The clone carrying this TCR beta chain was recorded a few times. The V and J ends lost 4 bases and 3 bases respectively, with 13 bases between them. Germline-derived CDR1 and CDR2 are DFQATT and SNEGSKA (reference sequence). The CDR3 sequence is 13 residues long. These data come from a study of T-cell memory formation after mild COVID-19. TCRdb used MiXCR to reprocess the 5' RACE reads, holding one entry per CDR3 protein. The sample holds almost 550,000 distinct CDR3 sequences, around 21% seen once. The chain carries TRBV20-1 and TRBJ2-7, with D tentatively TRBD2 (5 bases). This clonotype was obtained from an adult woman who had mild COVID-19 (a few samples of this study predate the infection). Cell type and time point are not known. The sequencing input was PBMCs or a T cell subset sorted from them (not recorded which). The CDR3 region is CSATRVGHYEQYF. The DNA of the CDR3 is TGCAGTGCTACGCGGGTAGGGCACTACGAGCAGTACTTC.